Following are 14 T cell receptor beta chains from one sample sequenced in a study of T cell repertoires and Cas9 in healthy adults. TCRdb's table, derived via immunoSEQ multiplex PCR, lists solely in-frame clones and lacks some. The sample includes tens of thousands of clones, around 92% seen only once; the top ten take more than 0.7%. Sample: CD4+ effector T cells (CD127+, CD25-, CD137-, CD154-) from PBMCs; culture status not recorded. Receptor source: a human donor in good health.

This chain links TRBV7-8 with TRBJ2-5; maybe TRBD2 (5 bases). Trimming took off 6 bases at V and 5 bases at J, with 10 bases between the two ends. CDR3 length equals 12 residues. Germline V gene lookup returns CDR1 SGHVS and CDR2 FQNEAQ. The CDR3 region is CASSPREETQYF. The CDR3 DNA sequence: TGTGCCAGCAGTCCGAGGGAGGAGACCCAGTACTTC.

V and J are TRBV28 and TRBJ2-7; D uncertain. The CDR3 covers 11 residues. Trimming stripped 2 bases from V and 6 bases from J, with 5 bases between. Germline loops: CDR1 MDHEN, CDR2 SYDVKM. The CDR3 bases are TGTGCCAGCAGTTTAGGGGTCGAGCAGTACGTC. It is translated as CASSLGVEQYV.

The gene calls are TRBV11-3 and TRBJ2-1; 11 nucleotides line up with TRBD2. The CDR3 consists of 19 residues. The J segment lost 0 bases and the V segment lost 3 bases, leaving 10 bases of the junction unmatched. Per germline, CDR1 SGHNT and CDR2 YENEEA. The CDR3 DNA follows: TGTGCCAGCAGCTTTCGCCCTAGCGGGAGGACGAGCTCCTACAATGAGCAGTTCTTC. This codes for CASSFRPSGRTSSYNEQFF.

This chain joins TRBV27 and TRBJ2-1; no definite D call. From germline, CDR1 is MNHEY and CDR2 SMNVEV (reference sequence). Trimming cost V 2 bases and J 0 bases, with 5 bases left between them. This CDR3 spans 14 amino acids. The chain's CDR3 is CASSLLASYNEQFF. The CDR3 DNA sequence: TGTGCCAGCAGTTTACTGGCCTCCTACAATGAGCAGTTCTTC.

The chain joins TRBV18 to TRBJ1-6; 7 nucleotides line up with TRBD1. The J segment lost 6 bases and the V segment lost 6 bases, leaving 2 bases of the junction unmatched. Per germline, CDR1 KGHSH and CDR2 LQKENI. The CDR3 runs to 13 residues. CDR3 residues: CASSRDSNSPLHF. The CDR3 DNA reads TGTGCCAGCTCGCGGGACAGTAATTCACCCCTCCACTTT.

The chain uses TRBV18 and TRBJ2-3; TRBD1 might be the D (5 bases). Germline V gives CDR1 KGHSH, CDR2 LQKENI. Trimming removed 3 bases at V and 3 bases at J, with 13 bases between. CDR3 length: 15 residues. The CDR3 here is CASSPAGYQTDTQYF. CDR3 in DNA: TGTGCCAGCTCACCCGCAGGGTATCAAACAGATACGCAGTATTTT.

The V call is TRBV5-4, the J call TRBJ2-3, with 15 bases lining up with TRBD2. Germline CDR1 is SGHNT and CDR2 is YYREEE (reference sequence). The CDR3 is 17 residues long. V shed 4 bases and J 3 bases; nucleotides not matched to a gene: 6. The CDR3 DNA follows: TGTGCCAGCAGCGGTGGACTAGCGGGGGGGCTAACAGATACGCAGTATTTT. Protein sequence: CASSGGLAGGLTDTQYF.

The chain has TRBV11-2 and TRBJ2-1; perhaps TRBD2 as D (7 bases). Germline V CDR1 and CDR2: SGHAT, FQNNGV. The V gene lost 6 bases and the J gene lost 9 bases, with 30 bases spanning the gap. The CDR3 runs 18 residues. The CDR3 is CASRPVRGQRRGLFEQFF. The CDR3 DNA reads TGTGCCAGCAGGCCCGTCCGAGGGCAAAGGCGGGGGCTTTTTGAGCAGTTCTTC.

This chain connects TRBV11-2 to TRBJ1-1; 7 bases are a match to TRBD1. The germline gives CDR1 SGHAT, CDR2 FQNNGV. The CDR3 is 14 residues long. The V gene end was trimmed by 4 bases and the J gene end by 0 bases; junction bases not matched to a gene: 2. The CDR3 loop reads CASSYRGMNTEAFF. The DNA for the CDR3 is TGTGCCAGCAGCTACAGGGGCATGAACACTGAAGCTTTCTTT.

CDR3 residues: CASSQEGGHSDTQYF. The DNA for the CDR3 is TGCGCCAGCAGCCAAGAGGGGGGCCACTCAGATACGCAGTATTTT. This chain connects TRBV4-3 to TRBJ2-3; D might be TRBD1 or TRBD2, each matching 6 bases. Trimming stripped 0 bases from V and 4 bases from J, with 11 bases between. The CDR3 is 15 residues long. Germline V gene data show CDR1 as LGHNA and CDR2 as YSLEER.

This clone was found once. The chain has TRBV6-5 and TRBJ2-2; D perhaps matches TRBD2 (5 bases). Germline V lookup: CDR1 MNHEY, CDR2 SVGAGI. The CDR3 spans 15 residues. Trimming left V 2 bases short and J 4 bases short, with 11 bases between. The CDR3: CASSYERSGTGELFF. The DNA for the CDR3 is TGTGCCAGCAGTTACGAGCGAAGCGGCACCGGGGAGCTGTTTTTT.

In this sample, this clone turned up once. Here the CDR3 DNA reads TGTGCCAGCAAGAGGGCGGTTCAAGCCTACAATGAGCAGTTCTTC. It encodes CASKRAVQAYNEQFF. J is TRBJ2-1 and V is TRBV6-1; D perhaps matches TRBD2 (5 bases). V lost 7 bases, J lost 2 bases, and 15 bases lay in between. The germline V gene has CDR1 MNHNS and CDR2 SASEGT. This CDR3 contains 15 residues.

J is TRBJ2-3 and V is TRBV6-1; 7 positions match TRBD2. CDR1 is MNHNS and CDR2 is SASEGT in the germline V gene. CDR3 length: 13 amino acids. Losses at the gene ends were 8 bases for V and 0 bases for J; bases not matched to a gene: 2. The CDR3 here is CASREASTDTQYF. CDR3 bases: TGTGCCAGCCGGGAGGCTAGCACAGATACGCAGTATTTT.

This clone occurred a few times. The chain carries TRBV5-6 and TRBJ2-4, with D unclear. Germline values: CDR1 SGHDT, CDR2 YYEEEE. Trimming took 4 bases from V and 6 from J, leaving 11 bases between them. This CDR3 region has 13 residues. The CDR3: CASSPRLINIQYF. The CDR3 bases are TGTGCCAGCAGCCCTCGGTTAATAAACATTCAGTACTTC.